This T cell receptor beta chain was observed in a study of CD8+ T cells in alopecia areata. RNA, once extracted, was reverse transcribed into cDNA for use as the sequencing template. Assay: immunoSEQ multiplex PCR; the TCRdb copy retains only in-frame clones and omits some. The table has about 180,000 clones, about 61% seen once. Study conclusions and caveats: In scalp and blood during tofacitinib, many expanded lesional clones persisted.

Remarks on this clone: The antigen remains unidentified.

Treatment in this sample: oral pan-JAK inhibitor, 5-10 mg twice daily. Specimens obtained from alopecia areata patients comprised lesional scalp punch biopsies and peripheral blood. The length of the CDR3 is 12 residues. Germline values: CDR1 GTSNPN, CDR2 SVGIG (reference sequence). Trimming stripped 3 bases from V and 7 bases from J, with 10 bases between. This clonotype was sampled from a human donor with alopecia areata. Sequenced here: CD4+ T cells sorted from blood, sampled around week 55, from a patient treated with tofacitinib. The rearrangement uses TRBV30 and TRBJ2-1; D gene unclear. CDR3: CAWSPEENEQFF. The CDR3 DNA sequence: TGTGCCTGGAGCCCAGAGGAAAATGAGCAGTTCTTC.